These 23 T cell receptor beta chains share one sample of origin, sequenced in a study of T cells in Graves' hyperthyroidism and ophthalmopathy. RNA transcripts were the template for amplifying TCR beta CDR3 regions. The HTBI primer set served for first-round RT-PCR of the TCR CDR3. TCRdb re-analysed the multiplex PCR reads in MiXCR, keeping a single row per CDR3 protein. The table has hundreds of thousands of distinct CDR3 sequences, less than 45% seen once. Sample: peripheral blood or thyroid tissue (not recorded which). The receptors originated from an adult man with Graves' disease, either hyperthyroidism or ophthalmopathy (not recorded which).

This clonotype was seen a single time. No conserved phenylalanine or tryptophan is present at the end of the CDR3, so a read error is the likely explanation. This sequence joins TRBV7-2 and TRBJ1-1; D remains unclear. Germline V CDR1 and CDR2: SGHTA, FQGNSA. The CDR3 spans 13 residues. Trimming stripped 3 bases from V and 1 base from J, with 6 bases between. The CDR3 sequence is CASSFPGNTEAFL. CDR3 coding DNA: TGTGCCAGCAGCTTCCCGGGGAACACTGAAGCTTTCCTT.

The sample holds many counts of this clonotype. The chain couples TRBV5-8 to TRBJ2-5; TRBD1 agrees at 7 bases. The CDR3 runs to 13 residues. V was pared by 3 bases and J by 2 bases, with 1 base of the junction left unmatched. Germline CDR1 reads SGHTS; CDR2 reads YDEGEE. The CDR3 nucleotides are TGTGCCAGCAGCTGGGACAGACAAGAGACCCAGTACTTC. The encoded protein is CASSWDRQETQYF.

Only a few counts were recorded for this clonotype. The rearrangement links TRBV20-1 to TRBJ1-4, with D maybe TRBD1 (5 bases). Trimming took 3 bases from V and 7 from J, leaving 12 bases between them. This CDR3 is 13 amino acids long. CDR1 is DFQATT and CDR2 is SNEGSKA in the germline V gene (reference sequence). In DNA, the CDR3 is TGCAGTGCTAGCTTACAGGTTACTGAAAAACTGTTTTTT. Protein: CSASLQVTEKLFF.

This clonotype was recorded once. The gene calls are TRBV20-1 and TRBJ2-5; possibly TRBD2 for D (5 bases). Germline V gene lookup returns CDR1 DFQATT and CDR2 SNEGSKA (reference sequence). This CDR3 is 14 amino acids long. V lost 3 bases and J lost 5, with 16 bases in between. The DNA of the CDR3 is TGCAGTGCTAGCGCGGATGGGGAGCACGAGACCCAGTACTTC. This encodes CSASADGEHETQYF.

The chain recombines TRBV24-1 with TRBJ1-1; a weak D match, TRBD1 (6 bases). Germline V CDR1 and CDR2: KGHDR, SFDVKD. V dropped 4 bases and J dropped 0 bases, with 11 bases sitting between them. The CDR3 extends over 15 amino acids. The CDR3 coding sequence is TGTGCCACCAGTGACTCAGGACAGATGAACACTGAAGCTTTCTTT. Amino acids: CATSDSGQMNTEAFF.

The chain has TRBV5-4 and TRBJ1-6; possibly TRBD1 for D (6 bases). CDR3 length: 15 amino acids. Germline CDR1 reads SGHNT; CDR2 reads YYREEE (reference sequence). Trimming took 0 bases from V and 10 from J, leaving 14 bases between them. The CDR3 nucleotides read TGTGCCAGCAGCTTGGCAAGGGGGGCTTCGTCACCCCTCCACTTT. Its protein product is CASSLARGASSPLHF. Full variable domain (remainder filled in from reference TRBV5-4 and TRBJ1-6): ETGVTQSPTHLIKTRGQQVTLRCSSQSGHNTVSWYQQALGQGPQFIFQYYREEENGRGNFPPRFSGLQFPNYSSELNVNALELDDSALYLCASSLARGASSPLHFGNGTRLTVT.

This clonotype has ten or more counts. The chain has TRBV20-1 and TRBJ1-2; D perhaps matches TRBD1 (6 bases). V shed 8 bases and J shed 5 bases, with 18 bases lying between them. Germline CDR1 DFQATT, CDR2 SNEGSKA (reference sequence). This CDR3 contains 13 residues. The CDR3 protein is CSPYREFNYGYTF. CDR3 DNA sequence: TGCAGTCCGTACAGGGAGTTCAATTATGGCTACACCTTC.

In the case of this clonotype: An end of the junction does not agree with germline; a read error may underlie this. The rearrangement links TRBV5-1 to TRBJ2-7; 8 bases match TRBD2. The CDR3 is made up of 14 amino acids. Germline CDR1 SGHRS, CDR2 YFSETQ. In DNA form, the CDR3 reads TGTGCCAGCAGCCTTAGGACTAGCTCTGTCGAGCAGTACTTC. Protein: CASSLRTSSVEQYF.

This clonotype occurred many times. The chain employs TRBV5-4 and TRBJ1-6; 8 bases are shared with TRBD1. Germline V CDR1 and CDR2: SGHNT, YYREEE (reference sequence). The CDR3 length is 15 residues. After removal of 2 bases from V and 9 bases from J, the junction contained 7 bases not matched to a gene. In nucleotides, the CDR3 is TGTGCCAGCAGCTTCGGGGACAGGCTAATTTCACCCCTCCACTTT. Encoded protein: CASSFGDRLISPLHF. The full variable domain, with the rest looked up from reference TRBV5-4 and TRBJ1-6, is ETGVTQSPTHLIKTRGQQVTLRCSSQSGHNTVSWYQQALGQGPQFIFQYYREEENGRGNFPPRFSGLQFPNYSSELNVNALELDDSALYLCASSFGDRLISPLHFGNGTRLTVT.

This rearrangement joins TRBV7-8 to TRBJ1-6; TRBD1 matches at 10 bases. Germline assignment: CDR1 SGHVS and CDR2 FQNEAQ. CDR3 size: 17 residues. Trimming took 6 bases from V and 0 from J; bases not matched to a gene: 5. CDR3 DNA sequence: TGTGCCAGCAGTTACGGACAGGGGGTCTCCTATAATTCACCCCTCCACTTT. Its translation: CASSYGQGVSYNSPLHF. Full variable domain (missing parts from reference TRBV7-8 and TRBJ1-6): GAGVSQSPRYKVAKRGQDVALRCDPISGHVSLFWYQQALGQGPEFLTYFQNEAQLDKSGLPSDRFFAERPEGSVSTLKIQRTQQEDSAVYLCASSYGQGVSYNSPLHFGNGTRLTVT.

The genes are TRBV25-1 and TRBJ1-6; D is perhaps TRBD1 (5 bases). V was clipped by 5 bases and J by 2 bases, with 16 bases between them. Germline loops: CDR1 MGHDK, CDR2 SYGVNS. The CDR3 runs 17 residues. The CDR3 DNA reads TGTGCCAGCAGTTACGATTCGGCAGGGCCCTATAATTCACCCCTCCACTTT. Encoded protein: CASSYDSAGPYNSPLHF.

As regards this clonotype: Given a much more abundant clone one base away, this may be a read error. The chain joins TRBV7-3 to TRBJ1-5; 7 nucleotides line up with TRBD1. The CDR3 is 15 residues long. Looked up from germline, CDR1 is SGHTA and CDR2 is FQGTGA. V dropped 3 bases and J dropped 5; count of bases not matched to a gene: 7. The CDR3 DNA is TGTGCCAGCAGCTTGGGGACAGAGGTTGATCAGCCCCAGCATTTT. Residues: CASSLGTEVDQPQHF. Using reference TRBV7-3 and TRBJ1-5 for the parts outside the CDR3, the full variable domain is GAGVSQTPSNKVTEKGKYVELRCDPISGHTALYWYRQSLGQGPEFLIYFQGTGAADDSGLPNDRFFAVRPEGSVSTLKIQRTERGDSAVYLCASSLGTEVDQPQHFGDGTRLSIL.

V and J are TRBV2 and TRBJ1-4, with 8 nucleotides matching TRBD1. The CDR3 has 16 residues. V was clipped by 6 bases and J by 8 bases; unmatched bases: 14. Germline lookup yields CDR1 SNHLY and CDR2 FYNNEI. The CDR3 here is CASRDREGKLGEKLFF. CDR3 in DNA: TGTGCCAGCAGGGACAGGGAAGGGAAATTGGGCGAAAAACTGTTTTTT.

This chain joins TRBV29-1 and TRBJ1-4; 7 positions agree with TRBD1. The CDR3 spans 13 residues. The trim removed 8 bases at V and 3 bases at J, leaving 6 bases unmatched. The V gene's germline CDR1 is SQVTM and CDR2 ANQGSEA. The CDR3 nucleotides read TGCAGCAGTGACAGGGCGGCTAATGAAAAACTGTTTTTT. As protein: CSSDRAANEKLFF.

The V call is TRBV7-9, the J call TRBJ1-3; the D is unclear. The germline CDR1 and CDR2 sequences are SEHNR and FQNEAQ (reference sequence). This CDR3 region has 16 residues. The ends were cut back, 5 bases at V and 3 bases at J, with 17 bases in the middle. This chain's CDR3 is CASSPRTGYLGNTIYF. The CDR3 DNA reads as TGTGCCAGCAGCCCCCGAACTGGATACCTTGGAAACACCATATATTTT.

This chain joins TRBV25-1 and TRBJ1-3; unclear D gene. Germline V gene lookup returns CDR1 MGHDK and CDR2 SYGVNS. The CDR3 spans 14 residues. With 9 bases removed from V and 5 bases from J, the gap between germline ends came to 17 bases. CDR3 sequence (DNA): TGTGCCAGTCAAAGGACGGGTGCGAGAAACACCATATATTTT. Translated: CASQRTGARNTIYF.

This clonotype has ten or more counts. The rearrangement uses TRBV2 and TRBJ1-3, with D possibly matching TRBD1 (6 bases). The V end was cut by 4 bases, the J end by 4 bases, with 11 bases between. The CDR3 sequence is 14 residues long. Germline-derived CDR1 and CDR2 are SNHLY and FYNNEI. This CDR3 is CASSGTGYGNTIYF. In nucleotides, the CDR3 is TGTGCCAGCAGTGGAACAGGGTACGGAAACACCATATATTTT.

The V call is TRBV20-1, the J call TRBJ2-2; D ambiguous. This CDR3 is 14 amino acids long. The germline V gene encodes CDR1 DFQATT and CDR2 SNEGSKA (reference sequence). V lost 0 bases and J lost 7, with 12 bases in between. The CDR3 loop reads CSARDVGRNGELFF. In DNA, the CDR3 is TGCAGTGCTAGAGATGTAGGGCGGAACGGGGAGCTGTTTTTT.

As for this clonotype: A much larger clone lies one base from this, so it may be a read error. The V and J genes are TRBV24-1 and TRBJ2-7; 10 positions match TRBD2. The trim removed 7 bases at V and 0 bases at J, leaving 5 bases unmatched. CDR3 length equals 15 residues. Per germline, CDR1 KGHDR and CDR2 SFDVKD. CDR3 region: CATSEGTSASYEQYF. CDR3 bases: TGTGCCACCAGCGAAGGGACTAGCGCCTCCTACGAGCAGTACTTC.

The gene calls are TRBV2 and TRBJ1-6, with TRBD1 identical over 12 bases. Germline V gives CDR1 SNHLY, CDR2 FYNNEI. CDR3 length: 17 residues. The V segment lost 4 bases and the J segment 10 bases; nucleotides outside the gene matches: 11. CDR3 DNA: TGTGCCAGCAGTGGGGACAGGGGGCGCAGAAGGCAATCACCCCTCCACTTT. It codes for CASSGDRGRRRQSPLHF.

The sample holds many counts of this clonotype. The rearrangement joins TRBV19 to TRBJ2-5; the match to TRBD2 covers 7 bases. The CDR3 consists of 16 residues. The V and J ends lost 3 bases and 0 bases, in that order; junction bases with no gene match: 7. Germline CDR1 and CDR2: LNHDA and SQIVND (reference sequence). CDR3 nucleotides: TGTGCCAGTAGTATCTCGGCTAGCGGATACCAAGAGACCCAGTACTTC. It codes for CASSISASGYQETQYF.

The V and J genes are TRBV20-1 and TRBJ2-5, with TRBD2 matching 9 bases. Germline V gene sequence: CDR1 DFQATT, CDR2 SNEGSKA (reference sequence). The junction had 15 bases not matched to a gene; V was cut back by 2 bases and J by 5 bases. This CDR3 has 17 amino acids. This chain's CDR3 is CSARLPPESGRWETQYF. Written as DNA, the CDR3 is TGCAGTGCTAGACTCCCCCCGGAGAGCGGGAGGTGGGAGACCCAGTACTTC.

This clonotype was detected many times. This sequence joins TRBV2 and TRBJ1-2; D gene uncertain. Germline loops: CDR1 SNHLY, CDR2 FYNNEI. The CDR3 extends over 14 amino acids. Trimming stripped 8 bases from V and 3 bases from J, with 16 bases between. DNA of the CDR3: TGTGCCAGCGGTCCTACCGCCGAAGACTATGGCTACACCTTC. Its translation: CASGPTAEDYGYTF. Based on the CDR3 plus reference TRBV2 and TRBJ1-2, the full variable domain is EPEVTQTPSHQVTQMGQEVILRCVPISNHLYFYWYRQILGQKVEFLVSFYNNEISEKSEIFDDQFSVERPDGSNFTLKIRSTKLEDSAMYFCASGPTAEDYGYTFGSGTRLTVV.